This TCR beta chain stems from a study of early T cells in non-severe SARS-CoV-2 infection. The CDR3 contains 14 residues. Tagging with unique molecular identifiers was applied to individual cDNA molecules. TCRdb re-called the 5' RACE reads through MiXCR, storing one row per CDR3 protein. The sample has approximately 29,000 distinct CDR3 sequences; around 6% are singletons. The sample holds many counts of this clonotype. The chain couples TRBV21-1 to TRBJ2-7; the DNA was not used to check the table's D call, TRBD1. TRBV21-1 is given as a pseudogene. The sequence derives from an adult who was a healthcare worker with PCR-confirmed SARS-CoV-2 infection or an uninfected control (not recorded which). Material: whole blood, obtained at baseline. The CDR3 nucleotides are TGTGCCAGCAGCCCCCCGACCGAGTCCTACGAGCAGTACTTC. It codes for CASSPPTESYEQYF.